Only a few counts were recorded for the clone carrying this TCR beta chain. Original data processing: Nucleated cell number was recorded as an estimate derived from reference gene primer amplification. Measured with immunoSEQ multiplex PCR; TCRdb has only the in-frame clones, and not every one. V, J and clone size derive from that table, while D and trimming were established from the DNA sequence. The table records about 150,000 clones, approximately 86% of them present only once. The data stem from a study of blood T cell repertoires in COVID-19. In the study overall: Both acute and convalescent COVID-19 samples were obtained from the United States, Italy and Spain. T cells, B-cell-depleted T cells, or PBMCs supplied cDNA or gDNA.

Sequencing was done on a sample of peripheral blood. The source of this sequence is a woman aged 40 to 49 with active or convalescent COVID-19.

The CDR3 bases are TGTGCCAGCAGCTCCACAGGGTACGATCAGCCCCAGCATTTT. Translated: CASSSTGYDQPQHF. The chain has TRBV7-9 and TRBJ1-5; weak D call: TRBD1 (6 bases). CDR1 is SEHNR and CDR2 is FQNEAQ in the germline V gene (reference sequence). Trimming shortened V by 4 bases and J by 5 bases, and 12 bases separated the two germline ends. This CDR3 region has 14 residues.